The next 2 T cell receptor beta chains were all read from a single sample in a study of shared clonotypes between healthy human individuals. Generated by immunoSEQ multiplex PCR, the TCRdb table keeps only in-frame clones and is missing some. There are fewer than 850,000 clones in the sample; 55% to 75% occur only once, and 1.8% lies in the top ten. The sample was memory CD4+ T cells sorted from blood. Subset of the sample: CD45RA-negative fraction. The receptors shown here come from a woman aged 25-40 years in good health.

The chain is built from TRBV28 and TRBJ1-2; TRBD1 agrees at 7 bases. The germline gives CDR1 MDHEN, CDR2 SYDVKM. The CDR3 runs to 13 residues. V shed 6 bases, J shed 6 bases, and the junction held 7 bases outside the gene matches. The CDR3, as DNA: TGTGCCAGCAGATCCAGACAGGGCGATGGCTACACCTTC. Its protein product is CASRSRQGDGYTF.

The rearrangement joins TRBV15 to TRBJ1-2, with D tentatively TRBD1 (5 bases). From germline, CDR1 is LNHNV and CDR2 YYDKDF (reference sequence). CDR3 length: 18 residues. V shed 5 bases and J shed 4 bases, with 26 bases lying between them. The CDR3 DNA is TGTGCCACCAGCGGAAGGGACTACCGGAGGGGTAGTGGCTATGGCTACACCTTC. This sequence encodes CATSGRDYRRGSGYGYTF.